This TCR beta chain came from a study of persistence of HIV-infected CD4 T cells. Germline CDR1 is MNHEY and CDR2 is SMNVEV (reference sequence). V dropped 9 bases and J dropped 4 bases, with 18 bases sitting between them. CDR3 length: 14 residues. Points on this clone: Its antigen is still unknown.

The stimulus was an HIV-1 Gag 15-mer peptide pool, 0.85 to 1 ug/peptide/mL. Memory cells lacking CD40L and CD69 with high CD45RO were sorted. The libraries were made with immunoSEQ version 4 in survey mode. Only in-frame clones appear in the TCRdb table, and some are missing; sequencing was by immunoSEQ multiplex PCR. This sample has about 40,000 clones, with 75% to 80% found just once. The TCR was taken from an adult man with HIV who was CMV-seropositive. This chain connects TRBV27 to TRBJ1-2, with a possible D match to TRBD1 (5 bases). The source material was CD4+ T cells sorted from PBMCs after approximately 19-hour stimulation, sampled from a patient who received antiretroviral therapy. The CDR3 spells CASAHHQGSYGYTF. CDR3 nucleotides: TGTGCCAGTGCCCACCACCAGGGTAGCTATGGCTACACCTTC.